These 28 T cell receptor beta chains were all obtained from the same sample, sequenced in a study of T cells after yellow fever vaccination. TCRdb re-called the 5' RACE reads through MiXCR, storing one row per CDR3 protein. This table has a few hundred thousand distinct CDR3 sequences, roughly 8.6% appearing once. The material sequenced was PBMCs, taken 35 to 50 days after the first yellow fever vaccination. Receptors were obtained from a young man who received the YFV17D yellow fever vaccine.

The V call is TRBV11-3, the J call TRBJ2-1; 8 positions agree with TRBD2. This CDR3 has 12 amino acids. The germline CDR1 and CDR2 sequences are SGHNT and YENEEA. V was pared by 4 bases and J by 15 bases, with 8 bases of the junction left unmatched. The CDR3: CASSYSGGPLFF. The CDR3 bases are TGTGCCAGCAGCTACTCGGGGGGGCCTCTGTTCTTC.

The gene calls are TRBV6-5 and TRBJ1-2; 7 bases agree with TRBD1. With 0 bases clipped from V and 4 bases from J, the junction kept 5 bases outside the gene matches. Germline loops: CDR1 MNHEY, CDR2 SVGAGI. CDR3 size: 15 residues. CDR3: CASSYSARGSYGYTF. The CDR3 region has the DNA TGTGCCAGCAGTTACTCGGCCAGGGGGAGCTATGGCTACACCTTC.

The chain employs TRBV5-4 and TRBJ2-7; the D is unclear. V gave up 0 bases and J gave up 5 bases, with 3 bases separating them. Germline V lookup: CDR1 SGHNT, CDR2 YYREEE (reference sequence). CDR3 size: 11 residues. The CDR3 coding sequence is TGTGCCAGCAGCTTGGCCAACGAGCAGTACTTC. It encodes CASSLANEQYF.

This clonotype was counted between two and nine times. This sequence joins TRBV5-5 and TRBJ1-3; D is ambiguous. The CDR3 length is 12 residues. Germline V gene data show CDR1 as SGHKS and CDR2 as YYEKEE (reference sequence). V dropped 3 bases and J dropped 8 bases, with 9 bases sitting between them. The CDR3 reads CASSSRRDTIYF. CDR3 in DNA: TGTGCCAGCAGCTCGAGAAGGGACACCATATATTTT.

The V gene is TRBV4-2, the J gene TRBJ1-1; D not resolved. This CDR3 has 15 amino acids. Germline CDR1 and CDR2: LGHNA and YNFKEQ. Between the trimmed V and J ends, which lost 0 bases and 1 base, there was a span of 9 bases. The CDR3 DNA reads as TGTGCCAGCAGCCAAGAAGCAGCTAAGAACACTGAAGCTTTCTTT. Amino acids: CASSQEAAKNTEAFF.

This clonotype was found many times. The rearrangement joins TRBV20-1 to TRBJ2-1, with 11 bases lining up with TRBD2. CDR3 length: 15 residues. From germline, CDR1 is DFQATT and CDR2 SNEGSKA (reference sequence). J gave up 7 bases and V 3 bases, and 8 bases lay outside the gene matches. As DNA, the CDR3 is TGCAGTGCTAGCCGGGTAGCGGGGGGGCCAAATGAGCAGTTCTTC. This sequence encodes CSASRVAGGPNEQFF.

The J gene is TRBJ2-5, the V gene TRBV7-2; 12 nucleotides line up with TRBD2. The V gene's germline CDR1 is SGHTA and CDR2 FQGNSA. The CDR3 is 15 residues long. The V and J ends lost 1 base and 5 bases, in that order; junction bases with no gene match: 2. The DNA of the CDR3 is TGTGCCAGCAGCTTAGGAGGACTAGCGGGGGAGACCCAGTACTTC. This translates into CASSLGGLAGETQYF.

In DNA form, the CDR3 reads TGTGCCAGCAGCGTAGAGGGGACAGCTTCCTACGAGCAGTACTTC. This encodes CASSVEGTASYEQYF. This chain connects TRBV9 to TRBJ2-7, with 7 positions matching TRBD1. The trim removed 0 bases at V and 1 base at J, leaving 4 bases unmatched. The CDR3 length is 15 residues. Germline V lookup: CDR1 SGDLS, CDR2 YYNGEE.

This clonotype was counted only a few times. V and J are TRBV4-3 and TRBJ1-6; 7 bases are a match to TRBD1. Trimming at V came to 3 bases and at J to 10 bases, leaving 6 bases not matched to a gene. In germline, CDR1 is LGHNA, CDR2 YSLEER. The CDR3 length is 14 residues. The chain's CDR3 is CASSQRQGESPLHF. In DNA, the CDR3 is TGCGCCAGCAGCCAGAGACAGGGTGAGTCACCCCTCCACTTT.

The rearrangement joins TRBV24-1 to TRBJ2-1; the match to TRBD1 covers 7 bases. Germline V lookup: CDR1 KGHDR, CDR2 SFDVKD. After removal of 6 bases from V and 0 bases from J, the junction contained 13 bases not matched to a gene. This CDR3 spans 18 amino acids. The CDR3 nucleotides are TGTGCCACCAGTTTACCGGGCAGGGGGTTCAGCTCCTACAATGAGCAGTTCTTC. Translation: CATSLPGRGFSSYNEQFF.

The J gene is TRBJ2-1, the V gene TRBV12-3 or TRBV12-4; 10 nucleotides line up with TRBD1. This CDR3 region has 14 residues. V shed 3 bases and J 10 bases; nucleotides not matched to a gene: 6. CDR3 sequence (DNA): TGTGCCAGCAGTTTCCGACAGGGGGCGGGGGAGCAGTTCTTC. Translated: CASSFRQGAGEQFF.

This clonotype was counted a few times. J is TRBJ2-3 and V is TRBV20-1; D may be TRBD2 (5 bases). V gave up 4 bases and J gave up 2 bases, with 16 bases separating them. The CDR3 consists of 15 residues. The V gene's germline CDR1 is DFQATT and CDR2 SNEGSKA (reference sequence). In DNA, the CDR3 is TGCAGTGCTATCGATCAGAGAGCGGCCACAGATACGCAGTATTTT. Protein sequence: CSAIDQRAATDTQYF.

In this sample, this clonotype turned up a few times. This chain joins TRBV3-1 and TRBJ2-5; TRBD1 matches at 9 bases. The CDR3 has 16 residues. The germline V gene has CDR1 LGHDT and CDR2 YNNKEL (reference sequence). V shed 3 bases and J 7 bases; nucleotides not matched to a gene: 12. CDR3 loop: CASSQRGDRDLRTQYF. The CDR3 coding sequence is TGTGCCAGCAGCCAGCGAGGGGACAGGGATTTGCGGACCCAGTACTTC.

The CDR3 sequence: CASSGKGQENTGELFF. CDR3 DNA: TGCGCCAGCAGCGGTAAGGGACAGGAGAACACCGGGGAGCTGTTTTTT. This chain links TRBV4-3 with TRBJ2-2; TRBD1 matches 8 bases. The ends lost 5 bases at V and 1 base at J; junction bases unmatched: 6. CDR1 is LGHNA, CDR2 YSLEER, per germline. The CDR3 sequence is 16 residues long.

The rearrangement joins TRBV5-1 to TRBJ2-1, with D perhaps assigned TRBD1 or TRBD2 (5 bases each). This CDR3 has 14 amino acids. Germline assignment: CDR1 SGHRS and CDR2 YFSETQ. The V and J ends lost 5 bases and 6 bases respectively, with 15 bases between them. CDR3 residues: CASRKTEGLNEQFF. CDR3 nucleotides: TGCGCCAGCAGGAAGACAGAGGGGCTCAATGAGCAGTTCTTC.

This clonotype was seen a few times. This chain's CDR3 is CASSDPRGSNTEAFF. The CDR3, as DNA: TGTGCCAGCAGTGACCCCAGGGGGTCGAACACTGAAGCTTTCTTT. The J gene is TRBJ1-1, the V gene TRBV2, with 7 bases lining up with TRBD1. CDR3 length equals 15 residues. The germline gives CDR1 SNHLY, CDR2 FYNNEI. With V trimmed by 3 bases and J by 1 base, 5 bases remained unmatched.

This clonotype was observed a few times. The CDR3 protein is CASSPGLGMGTEAFF. CDR3 nucleotides: TGTGCCAGCTCACCGGGATTGGGGATGGGCACTGAAGCTTTCTTT. The chain combines TRBV18 with TRBJ1-1; D is unclear. V was cut by 3 bases and J by 4 bases, with 15 bases left in between. This CDR3 spans 15 amino acids. Germline CDR1 is KGHSH and CDR2 is LQKENI.

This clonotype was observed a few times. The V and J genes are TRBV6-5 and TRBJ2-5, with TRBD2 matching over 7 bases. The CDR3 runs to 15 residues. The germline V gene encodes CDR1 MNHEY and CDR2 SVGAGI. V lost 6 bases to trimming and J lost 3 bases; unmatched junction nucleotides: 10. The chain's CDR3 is CASRTSFSLEETQYF. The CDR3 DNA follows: TGTGCCAGCAGGACTAGCTTTAGTCTTGAAGAGACCCAGTACTTC.

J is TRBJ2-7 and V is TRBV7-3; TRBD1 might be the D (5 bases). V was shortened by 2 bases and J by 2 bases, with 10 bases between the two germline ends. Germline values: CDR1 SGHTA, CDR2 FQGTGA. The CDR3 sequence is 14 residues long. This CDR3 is CASSLGAVAYEQYV. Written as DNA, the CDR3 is TGTGCCAGCAGCTTAGGGGCCGTCGCCTACGAGCAGTACGTC.

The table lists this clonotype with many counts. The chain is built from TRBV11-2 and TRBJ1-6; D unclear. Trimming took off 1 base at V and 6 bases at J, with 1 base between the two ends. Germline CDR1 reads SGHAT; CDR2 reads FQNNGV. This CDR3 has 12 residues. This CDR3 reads CASSLVNSPLHF. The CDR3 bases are TGTGCCAGCAGCTTAGTTAATTCACCCCTCCACTTT. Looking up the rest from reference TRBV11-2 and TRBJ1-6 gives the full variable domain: EAGVAQSPRYKIIEKRQSVAFWCNPISGHATLYWYQQILGQGPKLLIQFQNNGVVDDSQLPKDRFSAERLKGVDSTLKIQPAKLEDSAVYLCASSLVNSPLHFGNGTRLTVT.

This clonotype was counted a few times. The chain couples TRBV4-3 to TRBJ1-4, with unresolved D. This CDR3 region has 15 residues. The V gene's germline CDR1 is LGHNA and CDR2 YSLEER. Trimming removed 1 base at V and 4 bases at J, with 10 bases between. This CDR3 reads CASSQGLGHNEKLFF. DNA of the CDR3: TGCGCCAGCAGCCAAGGTTTAGGCCATAATGAAAAACTGTTTTTT.

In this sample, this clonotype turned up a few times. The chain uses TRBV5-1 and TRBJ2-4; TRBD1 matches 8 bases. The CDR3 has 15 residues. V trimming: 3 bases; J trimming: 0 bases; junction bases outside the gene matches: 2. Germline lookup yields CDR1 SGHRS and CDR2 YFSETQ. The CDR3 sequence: CASSSGTGAKNIQYF. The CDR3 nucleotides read TGCGCCAGCAGCTCAGGGACAGGAGCCAAAAACATTCAGTACTTC.

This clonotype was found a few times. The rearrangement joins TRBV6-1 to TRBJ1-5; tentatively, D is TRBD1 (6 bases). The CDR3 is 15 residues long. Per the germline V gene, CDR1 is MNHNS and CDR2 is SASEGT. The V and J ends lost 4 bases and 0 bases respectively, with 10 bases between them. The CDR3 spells CASSATGHSNQPQHF. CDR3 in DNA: TGTGCCAGCAGTGCGACAGGCCATAGCAATCAGCCCCAGCATTTT.

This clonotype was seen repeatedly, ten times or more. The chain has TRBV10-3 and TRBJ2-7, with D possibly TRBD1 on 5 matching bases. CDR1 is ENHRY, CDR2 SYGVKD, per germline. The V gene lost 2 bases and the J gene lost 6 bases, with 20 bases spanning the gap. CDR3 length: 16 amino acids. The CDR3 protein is CAISENVRVLTGEQYF. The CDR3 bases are TGTGCCATCAGTGAGAATGTCAGGGTCCTCACCGGCGAGCAGTACTTC.

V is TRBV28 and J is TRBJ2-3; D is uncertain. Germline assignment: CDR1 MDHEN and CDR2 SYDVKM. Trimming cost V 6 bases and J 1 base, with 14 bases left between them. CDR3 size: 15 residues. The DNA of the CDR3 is TGTGCCAGCAGGAGCAAGGTGGGCCGCACAGATACGCAGTATTTT. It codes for CASRSKVGRTDTQYF.

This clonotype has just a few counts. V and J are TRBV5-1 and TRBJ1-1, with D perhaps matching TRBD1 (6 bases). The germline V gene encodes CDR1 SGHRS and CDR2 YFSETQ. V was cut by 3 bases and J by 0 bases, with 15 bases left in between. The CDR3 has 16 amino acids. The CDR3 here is CASSWGSTGLNTEAFF. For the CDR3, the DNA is TGCGCCAGCAGCTGGGGGTCGACAGGATTGAACACTGAAGCTTTCTTT. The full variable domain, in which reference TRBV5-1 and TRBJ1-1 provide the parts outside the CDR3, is KAGVTQTPRYLIKTRGQQVTLSCSPISGHRSVSWYQQTPGQGLQFLFEYFSETQRNKGNFPGRFSGRQFSNSRSEMNVSTLELGDSALYLCASSWGSTGLNTEAFFGQGTRLTVV.

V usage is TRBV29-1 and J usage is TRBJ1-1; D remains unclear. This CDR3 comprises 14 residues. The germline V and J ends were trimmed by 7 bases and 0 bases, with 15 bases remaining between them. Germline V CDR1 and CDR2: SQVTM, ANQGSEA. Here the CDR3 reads CSASAGSMNTEAFF. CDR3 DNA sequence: TGCAGCGCCTCCGCGGGGTCCATGAACACTGAAGCTTTCTTT.

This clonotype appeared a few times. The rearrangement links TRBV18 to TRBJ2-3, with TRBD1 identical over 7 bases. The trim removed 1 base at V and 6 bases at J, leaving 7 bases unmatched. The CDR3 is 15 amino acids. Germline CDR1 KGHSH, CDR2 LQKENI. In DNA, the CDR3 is TGTGCCAGCTCACCACGACAGGGACAATCTGATACGCAGTATTTT. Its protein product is CASSPRQGQSDTQYF.